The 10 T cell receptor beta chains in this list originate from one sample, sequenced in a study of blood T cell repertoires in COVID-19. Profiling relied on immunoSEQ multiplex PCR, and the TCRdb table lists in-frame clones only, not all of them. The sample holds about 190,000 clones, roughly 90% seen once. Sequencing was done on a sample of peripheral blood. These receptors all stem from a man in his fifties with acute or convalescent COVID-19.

The CDR3 spells CASSARLAGGHTQYF. The CDR3 bases are TGTGCCAGCAGCGCCCGACTAGCGGGGGGGCATACGCAGTATTTT. The V gene is TRBV9, the J gene TRBJ2-3, with 14 bases identical to TRBD2. The germline gives CDR1 SGDLS, CDR2 YYNGEE. Losses at the gene ends were 3 bases for V and 7 bases for J; bases not matched to a gene: 4. This CDR3 comprises 15 residues. The variable domain in full, completed from reference TRBV9 and TRBJ2-3, reads DSGVTQTPKHLITATGQRVTLRCSPRSGDLSVYWYQQSLDQGLQFLIQYYNGEERAKGNILERFSAQQFPDLHSELNLSSLELGDSALYFCASSARLAGGHTQYFGPGTRLTVL.

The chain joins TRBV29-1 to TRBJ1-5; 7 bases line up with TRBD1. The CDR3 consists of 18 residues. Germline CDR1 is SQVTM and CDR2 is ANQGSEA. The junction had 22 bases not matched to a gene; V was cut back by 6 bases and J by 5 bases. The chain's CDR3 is CSVDSRTGTNKRYQPQHF. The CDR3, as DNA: TGCAGCGTCGACTCCAGGACAGGCACAAACAAAAGATATCAGCCCCAGCATTTT.

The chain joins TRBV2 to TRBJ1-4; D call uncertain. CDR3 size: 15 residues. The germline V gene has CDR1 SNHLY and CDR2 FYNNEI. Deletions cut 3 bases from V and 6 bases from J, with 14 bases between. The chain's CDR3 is CASSDPRGADEKLFF. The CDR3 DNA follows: TGTGCCAGCAGTGACCCCCGGGGTGCGGATGAAAAACTGTTTTTT.

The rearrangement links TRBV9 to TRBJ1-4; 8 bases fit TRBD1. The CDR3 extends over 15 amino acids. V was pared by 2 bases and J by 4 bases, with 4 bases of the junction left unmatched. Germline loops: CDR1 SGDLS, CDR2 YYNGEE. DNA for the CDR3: TGTGCCAGCAGCGTCCAGGGGGCCGATAATGAAAAACTGTTTTTT. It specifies CASSVQGADNEKLFF.

The CDR3 loop reads CASNHGGTVLNTEAFF. In DNA form, the CDR3 reads TGCGCCAGCAACCACGGAGGGACAGTCCTGAACACTGAAGCTTTCTTT. This chain joins TRBV5-1 and TRBJ1-1, with 7 bases lining up with TRBD1. CDR3 length equals 16 residues. Germline CDR1 is SGHRS and CDR2 is YFSETQ. Trimming took 6 bases from V and 0 from J; bases not matched to a gene: 11.

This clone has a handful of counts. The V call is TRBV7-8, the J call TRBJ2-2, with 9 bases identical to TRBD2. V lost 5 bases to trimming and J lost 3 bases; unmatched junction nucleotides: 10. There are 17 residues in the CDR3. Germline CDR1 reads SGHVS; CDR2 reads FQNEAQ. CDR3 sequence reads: CASSALGAGGYTGELFF. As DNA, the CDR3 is TGTGCCAGCAGCGCCCTGGGAGCGGGGGGCTACACCGGGGAGCTGTTTTTT.

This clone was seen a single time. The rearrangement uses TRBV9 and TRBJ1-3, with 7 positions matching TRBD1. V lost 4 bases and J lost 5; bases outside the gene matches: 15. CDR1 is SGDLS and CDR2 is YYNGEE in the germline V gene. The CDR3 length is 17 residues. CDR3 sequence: CASSTSPTGAHRNTIYF. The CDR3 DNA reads TGTGCCAGCAGCACATCCCCTACAGGGGCCCATCGAAACACCATATATTTT. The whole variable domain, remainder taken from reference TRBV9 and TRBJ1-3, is DSGVTQTPKHLITATGQRVTLRCSPRSGDLSVYWYQQSLDQGLQFLIQYYNGEERAKGNILERFSAQQFPDLHSELNLSSLELGDSALYFCASSTSPTGAHRNTIYFGEGSWLTVV.

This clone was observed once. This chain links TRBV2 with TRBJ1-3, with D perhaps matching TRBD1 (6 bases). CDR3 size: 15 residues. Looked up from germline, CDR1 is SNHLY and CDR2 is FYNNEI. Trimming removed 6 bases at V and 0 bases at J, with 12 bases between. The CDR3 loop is CASRGGVLSGNTIYF. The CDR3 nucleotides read TGTGCCAGCAGAGGGGGGGTCCTCTCTGGAAACACCATATATTTT. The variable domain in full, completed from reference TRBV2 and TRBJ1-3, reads EPEVTQTPSHQVTQMGQEVILRCVPISNHLYFYWYRQILGQKVEFLVSFYNNEISEKSEIFDDQFSVERPDGSNFTLKIRSTKLEDSAMYFCASRGGVLSGNTIYFGEGSWLTVV.

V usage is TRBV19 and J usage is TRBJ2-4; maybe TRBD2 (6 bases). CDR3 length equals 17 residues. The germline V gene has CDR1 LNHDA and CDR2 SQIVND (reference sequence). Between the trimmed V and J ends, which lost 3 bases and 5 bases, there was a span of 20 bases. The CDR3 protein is CASSITSGAPGENIQYF. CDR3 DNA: TGTGCCAGTAGTATCACCTCCGGGGCTCCGGGAGAAAACATTCAGTACTTC. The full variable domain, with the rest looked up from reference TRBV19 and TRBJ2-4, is DGGITQSPKYLFRKEGQNVTLSCEQNLNHDAMYWYRQDPGQGLRLIYYSQIVNDFQKGDIAEGYSVSREKKESFPLTVTSAQKNPTAFYLCASSITSGAPGENIQYFGAGTRLSVL.

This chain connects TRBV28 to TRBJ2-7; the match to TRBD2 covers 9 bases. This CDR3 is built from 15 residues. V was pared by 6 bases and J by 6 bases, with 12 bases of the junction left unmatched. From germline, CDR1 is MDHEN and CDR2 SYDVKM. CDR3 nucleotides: TGTGCCAGCAGGGATAGCGGGAGAGCGGGGGTCGAGCAGTACTTC. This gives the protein CASRDSGRAGVEQYF.